Listed below are T cell receptor beta chains from one sample, sequenced in a study of glioma-infiltrating T cells. TCRdb ran MiXCR on the multiplex PCR reads and lists one entry per CDR3 protein. Altogether approximately 130,000 distinct CDR3 sequences are present, around 23% being singletons, with the ten largest covering around 28%. Sequencing was performed on glioma tissue, nonneoplastic brain tissue, or PBMCs (not recorded which). The origin of the receptors is a human donor with low-grade glioma or glioblastoma, undergoing nonglioma brain surgery, or in good health (not recorded which). Each CDR3 is given with its conserved first and last residue. Each record gives: V gene, J gene, CDR3 protein.

TRBV6-1,TRBJ1-2,CASNRPGARGYTF
TRBV20-1,TRBJ1-5,CSARTQHNQPQHF
TRBV7-9,TRBJ2-1,CASSARGLEQFF
TRBV4-1,TRBJ2-6,CASSQPTRRSGANVLTF
TRBV27,TRBJ2-1,CASSLRTGLAGGLKHNEQFF
TRBV27,TRBJ1-5,CASSRGNQPQHF
TRBV20-1,TRBJ2-3,CSAGAGTPIKYF
TRBV12-3/TRBV12-4,TRBJ2-2,CASRDGTGRTGELFF
TRBV7-2,TRBJ2-3,CASSLGLAGYTQYF
TRBV6-6,TRBJ2-4,CASSYSRPGGTKNIQYF
TRBV19,TRBJ1-1,CASSAQGSTEAFF
TRBV7-9,TRBJ1-3,CASSLNRGPSGNTIYF
TRBV20-1,TRBJ1-5,CSATGLSANQPQHF
TRBV24-1,TRBJ2-3,CAAEDRSTDTQYF
TRBV5-4,TRBJ1-5,CASSFSHPGQTNQPQHF
TRBV6-1,TRBJ2-4,CASAPRALKSIQYF
TRBV12-3/TRBV12-4,TRBJ1-1,CASNSPGRTEAFF
TRBV19,TRBJ1-1,CASSIAQGTEAFF
TRBV27,TRBJ1-5,CASRKTGNSNQPQHF
TRBV28,TRBJ1-6,CASSLSGDSLVTLHF
TRBV6-4,TRBJ1-1,CASPRGSEAFF
TRBV20-1,TRBJ1-1,CSARQGWGNTEAFF
TRBV7-2,TRBJ1-5,CASSLAGTEINQPQHF
TRBV27,TRBJ2-1,CASTGQGIRNEQFF
TRBV7-8,TRBJ2-1,CASSLDRHNEQFF
TRBV20-1,TRBJ1-5,CSARTGGSNQPQHF
TRBV11-2,TRBJ1-2,CASSLVGGTIYGYTF
TRBV7-8,TRBJ1-1,CASSLGRRNTEAFF
TRBV16,TRBJ1-1,CASSPWVANTEAFF
TRBV7-9,TRBJ2-5,CASSGGTSGGLQETQYF
TRBV6-2/TRBV6-3,TRBJ2-5,CASSYVPSRAQETQYF
TRBV6-1,TRBJ2-3,CASSVEVLTDTQYF
TRBV6-4,TRBJ1-1,CASSDWAGEAFF
TRBV6-2/TRBV6-3,TRBJ1-2,CASRERGVNYGYTF
TRBV6-6,TRBJ1-3,CASSYGGQGNTIYF
TRBV7-9,TRBJ2-4,CASSPDSGVAKNIQYF
TRBV6-1,TRBJ1-5,CASTPGQGWQPQHF
TRBV15,TRBJ1-4,CATTLGNEKLFF
TRBV7-2,TRBJ2-3,CASSPLQGDTQYF
TRBV19,TRBJ1-5,CASSILRTLQEYSNQPQHF
TRBV3-1,TRBJ2-5,CASSQVGLAGGEQETQYF
TRBV7-9,TRBJ2-2,CASSVAAGTGELFF
TRBV7-2,TRBJ2-5,CASSLVARAETQYF
TRBV7-2,TRBJ2-1,CASAEGSPYNEQFF
TRBV2,TRBJ2-1,CASSPGRAGNEQFF
TRBV2,TRBJ1-2,CASSAQGEFGYTF
TRBV7-9,TRBJ2-5,CASSLGGGVSQETQYF
TRBV20-1,TRBJ1-1,CSARDPGQKNTEAFF
TRBV15,TRBJ1-2,CATSRGDGNYGYTF
TRBV7-9,TRBJ2-3,CASSYLAGGRTGTDTQYF